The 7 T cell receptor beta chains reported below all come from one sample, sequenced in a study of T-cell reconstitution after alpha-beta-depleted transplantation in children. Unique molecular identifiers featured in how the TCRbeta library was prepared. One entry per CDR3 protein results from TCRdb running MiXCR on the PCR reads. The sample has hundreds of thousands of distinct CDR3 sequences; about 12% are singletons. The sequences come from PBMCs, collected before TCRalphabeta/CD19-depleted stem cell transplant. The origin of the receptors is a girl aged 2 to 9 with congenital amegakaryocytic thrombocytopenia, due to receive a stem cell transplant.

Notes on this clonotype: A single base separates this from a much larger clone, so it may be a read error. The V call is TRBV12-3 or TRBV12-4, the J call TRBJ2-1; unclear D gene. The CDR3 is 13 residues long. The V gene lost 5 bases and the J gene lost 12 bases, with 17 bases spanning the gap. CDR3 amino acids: CASSLPGFWWQFF. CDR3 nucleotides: TGTGCCAGCAGTCTCCCGGGTTTCTGGTGGCAGTTCTTC.

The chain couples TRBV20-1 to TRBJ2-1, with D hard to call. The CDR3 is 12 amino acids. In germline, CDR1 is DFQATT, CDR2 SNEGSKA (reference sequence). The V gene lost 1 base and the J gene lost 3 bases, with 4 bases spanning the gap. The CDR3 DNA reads TGCAGTGCTAGAGTGGTCTACAATGAGCAGTTCTTC. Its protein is CSARVVYNEQFF.

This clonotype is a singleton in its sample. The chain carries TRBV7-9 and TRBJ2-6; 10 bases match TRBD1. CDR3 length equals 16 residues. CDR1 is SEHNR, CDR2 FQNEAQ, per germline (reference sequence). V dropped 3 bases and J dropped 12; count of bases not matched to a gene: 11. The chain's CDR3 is CASSFTPGTGEGVLTF. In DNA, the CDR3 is TGTGCCAGCAGCTTTACTCCCGGGACAGGGGAAGGCGTCCTGACTTTC.

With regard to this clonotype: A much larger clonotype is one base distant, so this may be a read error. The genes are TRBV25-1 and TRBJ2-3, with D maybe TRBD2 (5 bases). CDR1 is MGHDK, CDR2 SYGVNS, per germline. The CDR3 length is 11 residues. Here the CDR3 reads CASLKGDTLYF. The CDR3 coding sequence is TGTGCCAGCCTAAAGGGAGATACGCTGTATTTT.

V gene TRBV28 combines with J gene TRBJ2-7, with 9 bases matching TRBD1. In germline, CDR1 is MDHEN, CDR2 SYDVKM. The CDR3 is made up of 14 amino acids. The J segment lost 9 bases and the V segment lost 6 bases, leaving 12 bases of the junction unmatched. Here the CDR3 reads CASSGGDRVSWQYF. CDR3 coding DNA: TGTGCCAGCAGCGGAGGGGACAGGGTTTCATGGCAGTACTTC.

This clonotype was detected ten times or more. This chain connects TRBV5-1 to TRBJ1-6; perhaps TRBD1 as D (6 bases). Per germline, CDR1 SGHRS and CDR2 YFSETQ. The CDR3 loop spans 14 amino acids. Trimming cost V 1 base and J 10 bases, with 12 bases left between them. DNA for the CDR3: TGCGCCAGCAGCTTGCGGGACACGAAATCACCCCTCCACTTT. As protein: CASSLRDTKSPLHF.

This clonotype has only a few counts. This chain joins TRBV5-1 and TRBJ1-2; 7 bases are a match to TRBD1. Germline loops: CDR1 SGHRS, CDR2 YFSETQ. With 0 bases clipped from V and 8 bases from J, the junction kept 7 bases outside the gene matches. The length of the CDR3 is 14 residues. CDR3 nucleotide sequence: TGCGCCAGCAGCTTGGTCCAGGGGGGCCGCGGCTACACCTTC. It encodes CASSLVQGGRGYTF.